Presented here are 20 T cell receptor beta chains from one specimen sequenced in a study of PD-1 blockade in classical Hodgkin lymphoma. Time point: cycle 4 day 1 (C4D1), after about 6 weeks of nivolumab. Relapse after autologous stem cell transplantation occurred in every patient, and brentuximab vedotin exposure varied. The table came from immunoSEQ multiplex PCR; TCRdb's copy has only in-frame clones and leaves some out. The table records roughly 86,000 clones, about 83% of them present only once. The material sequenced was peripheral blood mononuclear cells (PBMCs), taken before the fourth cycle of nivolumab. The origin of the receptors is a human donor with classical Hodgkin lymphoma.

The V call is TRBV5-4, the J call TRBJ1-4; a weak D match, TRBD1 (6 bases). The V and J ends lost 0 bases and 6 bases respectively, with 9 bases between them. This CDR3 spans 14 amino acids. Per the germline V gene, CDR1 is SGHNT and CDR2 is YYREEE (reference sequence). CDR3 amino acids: CASSLGGGDEKLFF. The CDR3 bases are TGTGCCAGCAGCTTGGGAGGGGGAGATGAAAAACTGTTTTTT.

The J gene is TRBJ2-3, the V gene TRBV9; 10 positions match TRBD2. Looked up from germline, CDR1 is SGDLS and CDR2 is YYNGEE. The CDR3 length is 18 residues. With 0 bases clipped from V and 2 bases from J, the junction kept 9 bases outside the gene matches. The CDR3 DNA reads TGTGCCAGCAGCGTAGGCGGCTGGACTAGCGGACTCACAGATACGCAGTATTTT. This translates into CASSVGGWTSGLTDTQYF.

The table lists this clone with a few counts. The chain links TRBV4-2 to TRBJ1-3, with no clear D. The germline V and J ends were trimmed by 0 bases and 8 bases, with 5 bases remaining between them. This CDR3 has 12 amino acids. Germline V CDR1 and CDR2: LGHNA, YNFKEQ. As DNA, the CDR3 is TGTGCCAGCAGCCAAGATTGGGACACCATATATTTT. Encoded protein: CASSQDWDTIYF.

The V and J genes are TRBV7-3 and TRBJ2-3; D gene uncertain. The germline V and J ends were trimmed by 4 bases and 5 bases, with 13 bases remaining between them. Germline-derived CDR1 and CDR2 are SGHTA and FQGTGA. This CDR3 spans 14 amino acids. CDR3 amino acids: CASSSGYGGDTQYF. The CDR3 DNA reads TGTGCCAGCAGCTCGGGCTACGGCGGAGATACGCAGTATTTT. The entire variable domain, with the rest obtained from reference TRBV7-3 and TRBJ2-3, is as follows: GAGVSQTPSNKVTEKGKYVELRCDPISGHTALYWYRQSLGQGPEFLIYFQGTGAADDSGLPNDRFFAVRPEGSVSTLKIQRTERGDSAVYLCASSSGYGGDTQYFGPGTRLTVL.

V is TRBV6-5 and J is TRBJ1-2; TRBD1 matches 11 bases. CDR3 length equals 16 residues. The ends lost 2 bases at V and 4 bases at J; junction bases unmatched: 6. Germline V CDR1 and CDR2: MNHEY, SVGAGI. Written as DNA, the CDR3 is TGTGCCAGCAGTTACACCCGGACAGGGGGCGGCTATGGCTACACCTTC. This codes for CASSYTRTGGGYGYTF.

Here the CDR3 reads CASSPVNTGELFF. Written as DNA, the CDR3 is TGTGCCAGCTCACCCGTTAACACCGGGGAGCTGTTTTTT. J is TRBJ2-2 and V is TRBV18, with D unresolved. Trimming cost V 3 bases and J 2 bases, with 4 bases left between them. The CDR3 has 13 amino acids. Germline V gives CDR1 KGHSH, CDR2 LQKENI.

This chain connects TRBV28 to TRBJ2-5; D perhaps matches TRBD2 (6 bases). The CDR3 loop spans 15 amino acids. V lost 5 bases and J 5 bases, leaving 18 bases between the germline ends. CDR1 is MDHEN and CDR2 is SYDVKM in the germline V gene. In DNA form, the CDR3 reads TGTGCCAGCAGTGTCCTGGGGCGGGACGGGGAGACCCAGTACTTC. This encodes CASSVLGRDGETQYF.

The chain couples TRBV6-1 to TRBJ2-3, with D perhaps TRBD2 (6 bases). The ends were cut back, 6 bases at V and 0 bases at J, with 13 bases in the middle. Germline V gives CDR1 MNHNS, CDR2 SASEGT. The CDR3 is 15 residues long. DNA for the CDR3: TGTGCCAGCAGCCGAACCGGGACTAGCACAGATACGCAGTATTTT. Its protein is CASSRTGTSTDTQYF.

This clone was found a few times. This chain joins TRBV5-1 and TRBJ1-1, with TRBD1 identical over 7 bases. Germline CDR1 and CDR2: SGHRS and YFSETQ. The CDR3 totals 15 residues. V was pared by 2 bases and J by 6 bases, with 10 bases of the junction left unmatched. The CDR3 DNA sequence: TGCGCCAGCAGCTTTACAGGGGACGGTTCCGCTGAAGCTTTCTTT. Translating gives CASSFTGDGSAEAFF.

CDR3 sequence: CAWTPLEGSLHF. In DNA form, the CDR3 reads TGTGCCTGGACGCCTCTGGAGGGGTCCCTCCACTTT. The V call is TRBV30, the J call TRBJ1-6; tentative D call: TRBD1 (5 bases). This CDR3 spans 12 amino acids. With 4 bases removed from V and 14 bases from J, the gap between germline ends came to 15 bases. Germline V CDR1 and CDR2: GTSNPN, SVGIG (reference sequence).

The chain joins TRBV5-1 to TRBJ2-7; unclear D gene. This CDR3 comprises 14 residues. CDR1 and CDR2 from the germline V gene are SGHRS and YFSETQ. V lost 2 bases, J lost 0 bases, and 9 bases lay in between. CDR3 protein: CASSFLQSSYEQYF. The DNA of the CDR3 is TGCGCCAGCAGCTTTCTCCAGAGCTCCTACGAGCAGTACTTC.

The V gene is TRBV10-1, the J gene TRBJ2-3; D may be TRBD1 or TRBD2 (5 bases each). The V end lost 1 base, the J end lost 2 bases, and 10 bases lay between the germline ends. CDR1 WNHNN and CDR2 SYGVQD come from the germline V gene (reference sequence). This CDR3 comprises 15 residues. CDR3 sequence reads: CASSEFGTSTDTQYF. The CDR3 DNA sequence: TGCGCCAGCAGTGAGTTTGGGACCTCCACAGATACGCAGTATTTT.

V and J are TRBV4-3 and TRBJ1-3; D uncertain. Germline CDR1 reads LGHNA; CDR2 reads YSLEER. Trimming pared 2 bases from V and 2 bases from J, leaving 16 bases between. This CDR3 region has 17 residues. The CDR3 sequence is CASSQSVGQSTGNTIYF. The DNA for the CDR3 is TGCGCCAGCAGCCAAAGTGTTGGCCAGTCCACTGGAAACACCATATATTTT.

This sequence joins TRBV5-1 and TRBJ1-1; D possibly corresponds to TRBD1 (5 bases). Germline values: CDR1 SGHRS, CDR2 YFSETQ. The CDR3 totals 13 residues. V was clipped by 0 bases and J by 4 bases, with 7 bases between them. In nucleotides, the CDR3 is TGCGCCAGCAGCTTGGGGGGCCCCACTGAAGCTTTCTTT. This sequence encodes CASSLGGPTEAFF.

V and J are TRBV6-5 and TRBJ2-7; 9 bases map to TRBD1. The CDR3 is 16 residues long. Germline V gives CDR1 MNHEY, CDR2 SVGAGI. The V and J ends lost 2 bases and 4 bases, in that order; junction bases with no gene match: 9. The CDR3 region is CASSYRGTGRFYEQYF. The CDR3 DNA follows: TGTGCCAGCAGTTACAGAGGGACAGGGAGATTTTACGAGCAGTACTTC.

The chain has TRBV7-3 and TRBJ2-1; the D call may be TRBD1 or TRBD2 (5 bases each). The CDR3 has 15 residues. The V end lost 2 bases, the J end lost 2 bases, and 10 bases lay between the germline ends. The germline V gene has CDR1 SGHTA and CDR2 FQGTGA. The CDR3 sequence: CASSLVGDPYNEQFF. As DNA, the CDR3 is TGTGCCAGCAGCTTAGTGGGGGACCCCTACAATGAGCAGTTCTTC. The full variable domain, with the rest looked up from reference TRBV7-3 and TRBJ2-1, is GAGVSQTPSNKVTEKGKYVELRCDPISGHTALYWYRQSLGQGPEFLIYFQGTGAADDSGLPNDRFFAVRPEGSVSTLKIQRTERGDSAVYLCASSLVGDPYNEQFFGPGTRLTVL.

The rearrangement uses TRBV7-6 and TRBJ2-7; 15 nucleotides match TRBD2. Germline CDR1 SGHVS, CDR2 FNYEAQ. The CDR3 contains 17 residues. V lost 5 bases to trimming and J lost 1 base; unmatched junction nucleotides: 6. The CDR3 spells CASSPGLAGGISYEQYF. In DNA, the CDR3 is TGTGCCAGCAGCCCGGGACTAGCGGGAGGCATATCCTACGAGCAGTACTTC.

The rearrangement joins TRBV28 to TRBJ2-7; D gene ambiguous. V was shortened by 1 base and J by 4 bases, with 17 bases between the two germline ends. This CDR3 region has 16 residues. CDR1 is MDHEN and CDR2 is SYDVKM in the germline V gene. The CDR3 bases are TGTGCCAGCAGTTTATACAGCACTTTGATGAATTACGAGCAGTACTTC. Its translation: CASSLYSTLMNYEQYF.

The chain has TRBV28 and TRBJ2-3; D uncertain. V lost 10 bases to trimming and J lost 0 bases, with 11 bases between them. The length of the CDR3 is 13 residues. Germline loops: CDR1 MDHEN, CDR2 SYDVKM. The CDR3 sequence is CATRGSSTDTQYF. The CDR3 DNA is TGTGCCACTCGCGGATCTAGCACAGATACGCAGTATTTT.

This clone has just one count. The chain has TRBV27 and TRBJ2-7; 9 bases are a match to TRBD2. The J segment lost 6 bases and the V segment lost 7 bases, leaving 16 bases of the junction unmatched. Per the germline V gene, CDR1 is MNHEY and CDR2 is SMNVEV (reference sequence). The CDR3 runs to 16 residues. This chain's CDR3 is CASNPGGSGSGLEQYF. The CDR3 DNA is TGTGCCAGCAACCCCGGGGGTAGCGGGAGTGGCCTCGAGCAGTACTTC.